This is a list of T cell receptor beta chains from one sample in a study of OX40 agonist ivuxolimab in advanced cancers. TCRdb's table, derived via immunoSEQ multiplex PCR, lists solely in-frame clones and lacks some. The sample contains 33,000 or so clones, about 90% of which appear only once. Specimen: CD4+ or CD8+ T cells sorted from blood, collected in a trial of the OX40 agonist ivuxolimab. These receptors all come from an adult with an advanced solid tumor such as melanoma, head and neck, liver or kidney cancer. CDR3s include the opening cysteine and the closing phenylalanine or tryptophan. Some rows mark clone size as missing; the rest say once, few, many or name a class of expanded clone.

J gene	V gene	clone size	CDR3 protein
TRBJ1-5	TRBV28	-	CASSITGRWEPQHF
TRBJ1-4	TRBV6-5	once	CASSYSHRVGEKLFF
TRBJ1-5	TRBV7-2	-	CASSPAGGSNQPQHF
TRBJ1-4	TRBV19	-	CASSNRGQTEKLFF
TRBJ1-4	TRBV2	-	CASSRGQVNEKLFF
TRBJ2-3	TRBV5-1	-	CASSPQGGTTDTQYF
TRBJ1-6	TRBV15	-	CATSRDRRGNSPLHF
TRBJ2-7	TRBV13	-	CARNVGPDEQYF
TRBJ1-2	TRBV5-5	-	CASSSTGSNYGYTF
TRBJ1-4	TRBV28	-	CASSFKREAKLFF
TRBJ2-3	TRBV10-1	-	CASSESGVEDTQYF
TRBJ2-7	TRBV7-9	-	CASSPGQGAYEQYF
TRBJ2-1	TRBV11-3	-	CASSLGVGRAHNEQFF
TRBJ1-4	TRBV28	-	CASSRLSRTNEKLFF
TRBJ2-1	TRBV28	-	CASENQASAHNEQFF
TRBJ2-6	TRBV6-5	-	CASSPHGTGANVLTF
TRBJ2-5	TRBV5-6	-	CASSLTPQETQYF
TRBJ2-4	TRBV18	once	CASSPPVSQAKNIQYF
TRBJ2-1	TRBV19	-	CASSGRITYNEQFF
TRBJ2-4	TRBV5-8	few	CASSLGRAKNIQYF
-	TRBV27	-	CASFSSSYEQYF
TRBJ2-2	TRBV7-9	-	CASSLARGVAGANTGELFF
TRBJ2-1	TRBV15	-	CATSRDLLYESYNEQFF
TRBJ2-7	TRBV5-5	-	CASSLTGGFSYEQYF
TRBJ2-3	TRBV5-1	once	CASSLERMPATDTQYF
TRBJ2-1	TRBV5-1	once	CASSLGGGASYNEQFF
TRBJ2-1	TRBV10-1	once	CASSEGTGGYNEQFF
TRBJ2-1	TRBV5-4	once	CASSPGLAGPGYNEQFF